Below are 14 T cell receptor beta chains sequenced from a single sample in a study of OX40 agonist ivuxolimab in advanced cancers. The table came from immunoSEQ multiplex PCR; TCRdb's copy has only in-frame clones and leaves some out. The table shows 100,000 or so clones, with under 90% occurring only once. Here the sequenced sample was CD4+ or CD8+ T cells sorted from blood, taken in a trial of the OX40 agonist ivuxolimab. These receptors all come from an adult with an advanced solid tumor such as melanoma, head and neck, liver or kidney cancer.

This chain links TRBV19 with TRBJ2-7, with D perhaps matching TRBD1 (5 bases). The germline V gene has CDR1 LNHDA and CDR2 SQIVND (reference sequence). The V gene lost 4 bases and the J gene lost 6 bases, with 16 bases spanning the gap. The CDR3 totals 14 residues. The CDR3 protein is CASSNLHQGGEQYF. DNA for the CDR3: TGTGCCAGTAGTAACCTTCACCAGGGTGGCGAGCAGTACTTC.

The chain joins TRBV28 to TRBJ2-7, with TRBD1 identical over 8 bases. With 1 base clipped from V and 4 bases from J, the junction kept 9 bases outside the gene matches. Germline V gene sequence: CDR1 MDHEN, CDR2 SYDVKM. There are 16 residues in the CDR3. As DNA, the CDR3 is TGTGCCAGCAGTTTATTCGGACAGGGCCTAAGGTACGAGCAGTACTTC. It codes for CASSLFGQGLRYEQYF.

The rearrangement links TRBV19 to TRBJ1-2, with D possibly matching TRBD1 (6 bases). Germline V gene sequence: CDR1 LNHDA, CDR2 SQIVND (reference sequence). The V end was cut by 6 bases, the J end by 7 bases, with 15 bases between. This CDR3 is built from 13 residues. As DNA, the CDR3 is TGTGCCAGTAGCAGGACAGAGTCTTTTGGCTACACCTTC. Amino acids: CASSRTESFGYTF.

This chain joins TRBV6-6 and TRBJ2-1; TRBD2 agrees at 11 bases. The trim removed 9 bases at V and 0 bases at J, leaving 4 bases unmatched. This CDR3 is built from 15 residues. The germline gives CDR1 MNHNY, CDR2 SVGAGI (reference sequence). The CDR3 is CASTSGRGSYNEQFF. CDR3 coding DNA: TGTGCCAGTACTAGCGGGAGAGGCTCCTACAATGAGCAGTTCTTC.

The chain links TRBV11-2 to TRBJ2-1, with D unresolved. Trimming took 0 bases from V and 1 from J, leaving 7 bases between them. The CDR3 loop spans 15 amino acids. The V gene's germline CDR1 is SGHAT and CDR2 FQNNGV. As DNA, the CDR3 is TGTGCCAGCAGCTTAGAGGTGGATTCCTACAATGAGCAGTTCTTC. This encodes CASSLEVDSYNEQFF.

The chain couples TRBV6-1 to TRBJ1-2; 7 bases align to TRBD1. This CDR3 has 15 residues. V shed 6 bases, J shed 7 bases, and the junction held 14 bases outside the gene matches. CDR1 is MNHNS, CDR2 SASEGT, per germline. CDR3 amino acids: CASSQHDRDLSGYTF. The CDR3 DNA reads as TGTGCCAGCAGCCAACACGACAGGGATTTAAGTGGCTACACCTTC.

The V call is TRBV12-2, the J call TRBJ2-2; the table's D gene call, TRBD1, was not cross checked with the DNA. TRBV12-2 is a known pseudogene. This CDR3 is 17 amino acids long. The CDR3 loop reads CASRTIQLIKNTGELFF. The CDR3 bases are TGTGCAAGTCGCACCATACAGCTAATTAAGAACACCGGGGAGCTGTTTTTT.

The V and J genes are TRBV27 and TRBJ2-7; either TRBD1 or TRBD2 may fit D (5 bases each). Germline V gives CDR1 MNHEY, CDR2 SMNVEV (reference sequence). This CDR3 comprises 14 residues. Trimming took off 2 bases at V and 2 bases at J, with 10 bases between the two ends. Written as DNA, the CDR3 is TGTGCCAGCAGTTTAAACTGGGGGACCTACGAGCAGTACTTC. Residues: CASSLNWGTYEQYF.

This sequence joins TRBV28 and TRBJ1-4; the D is unclear. Looked up from germline, CDR1 is MDHEN and CDR2 is SYDVKM. The CDR3 spans 13 residues. V was trimmed by 6 bases and J by 8 bases, leaving 13 bases between them. Here the CDR3 reads CASSSSGGEKLFF. DNA for the CDR3: TGTGCCAGCAGCTCCTCGGGTGGGGAAAAACTGTTTTTT.

The table lists this clone with a count of one. J is TRBJ2-6 and V is TRBV6-1; D is undetermined. The germline V gene has CDR1 MNHNS and CDR2 SASEGT. V dropped 2 bases and J dropped 1 base, with 12 bases sitting between them. The CDR3 totals 17 residues. CDR3: CASSELGGSSGANVLTF. DNA of the CDR3: TGTGCCAGCAGTGAATTAGGCGGATCGTCTGGGGCCAACGTCCTGACTTTC.

The rearrangement links TRBV6-4 to TRBJ2-3; TRBD2 is a possible D gene (7 bases). Germline CDR1 and CDR2: MRHNA and SNTAGT. CDR3 length: 14 residues. V lost 6 bases, J lost 6 bases, and 16 bases lay in between. The CDR3 here is CASSPGGGLDTQYF. The CDR3, as DNA: TGTGCCAGCAGCCCTGGGGGGGGGCTGGATACGCAGTATTTT.

The chain combines TRBV4-1 with TRBJ1-5; unclear D gene. The germline V gene has CDR1 MGHRA and CDR2 YSYEKL. The CDR3 has 14 amino acids. V dropped 3 bases and J dropped 6 bases, with 12 bases sitting between them. The CDR3 reads CASSHAGIAQPQHF. CDR3 bases: TGCGCCAGCAGCCACGCGGGGATAGCTCAGCCCCAGCATTTT.

The gene calls are TRBV2 and TRBJ2-7, with 7 bases fitting TRBD1. The V gene's germline CDR1 is SNHLY and CDR2 FYNNEI. The CDR3 spans 13 residues. Trimming cost V 7 bases and J 4 bases; bases outside gene matches: 7. The CDR3 sequence: CASTGGLEYEQYF. DNA for the CDR3: TGTGCCAGCACAGGGGGATTGGAATACGAGCAGTACTTC.

This rearrangement joins TRBV7-9 to TRBJ2-3, with unresolved D. The CDR3 is made up of 16 amino acids. Germline CDR1 is SEHNR and CDR2 is FQNEAQ (reference sequence). The V end was cut by 0 bases, the J end by 3 bases, with 13 bases between. For the CDR3, the DNA is TGTGCCAGCAGCTTAGCCCGGGTGGGGTCGACAGATACGCAGTATTTT. Amino acid sequence: CASSLARVGSTDTQYF. Supplemented by reference TRBV7-9 and TRBJ2-3, the full variable domain reads DTGVSQNPRHKITKRGQNVTFRCDPISEHNRLYWYRQTLGQGPEFLTYFQNEAQLEKSRLLSDRFSAERPKGSFSTLEIQRTEQGDSAMYLCASSLARVGSTDTQYFGPGTRLTVL.